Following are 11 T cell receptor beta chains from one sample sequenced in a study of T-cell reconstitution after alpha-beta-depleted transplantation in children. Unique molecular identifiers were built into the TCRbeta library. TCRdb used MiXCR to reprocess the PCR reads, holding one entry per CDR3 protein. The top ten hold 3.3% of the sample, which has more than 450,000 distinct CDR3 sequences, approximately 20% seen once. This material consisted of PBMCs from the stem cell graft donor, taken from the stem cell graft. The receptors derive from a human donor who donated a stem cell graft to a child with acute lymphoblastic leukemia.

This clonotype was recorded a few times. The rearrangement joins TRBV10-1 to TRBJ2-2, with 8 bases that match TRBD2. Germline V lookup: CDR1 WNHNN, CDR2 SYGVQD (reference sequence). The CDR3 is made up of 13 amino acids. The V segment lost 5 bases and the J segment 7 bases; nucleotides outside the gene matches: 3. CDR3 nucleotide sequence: TGCGCCAGCAGTTGGACTAGCAACGGGGAGCTGTTTTTT. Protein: CASSWTSNGELFF.

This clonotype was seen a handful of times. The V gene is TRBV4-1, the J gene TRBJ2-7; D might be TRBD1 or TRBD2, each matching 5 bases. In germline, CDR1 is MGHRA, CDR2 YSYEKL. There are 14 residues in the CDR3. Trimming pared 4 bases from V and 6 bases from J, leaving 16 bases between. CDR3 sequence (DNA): TGCGCCAGCAGCCGGGACCCCCGATCCCGCGAGCAGTACTTC. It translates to CASSRDPRSREQYF.

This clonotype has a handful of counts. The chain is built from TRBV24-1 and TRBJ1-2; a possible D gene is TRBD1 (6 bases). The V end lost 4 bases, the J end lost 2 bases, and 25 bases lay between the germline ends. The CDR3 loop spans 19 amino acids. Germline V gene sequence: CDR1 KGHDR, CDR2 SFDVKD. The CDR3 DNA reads TGTGCCACCAGTGACTACGCCGGGACATCTTCCTGGGGGAACTATGGCTACACCTTC. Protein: CATSDYAGTSSWGNYGYTF.

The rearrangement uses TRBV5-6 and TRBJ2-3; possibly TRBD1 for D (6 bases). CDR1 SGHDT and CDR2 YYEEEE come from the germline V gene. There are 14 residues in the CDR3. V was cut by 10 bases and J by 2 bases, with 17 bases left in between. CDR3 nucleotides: TGTGCCCTCGTGGGGGACAAGATCACAGATACGCAGTATTTT. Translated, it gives CALVGDKITDTQYF. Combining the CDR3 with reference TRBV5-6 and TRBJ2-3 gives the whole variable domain DAGVTQSPTHLIKTRGQQVTLRCSPKSGHDTVSWYQQALGQGPQFIFQYYEEEERQRGNFPDRFSGHQFPNYSSELNVNALLLGDSALYLCALVGDKITDTQYFGPGTRLTVL.

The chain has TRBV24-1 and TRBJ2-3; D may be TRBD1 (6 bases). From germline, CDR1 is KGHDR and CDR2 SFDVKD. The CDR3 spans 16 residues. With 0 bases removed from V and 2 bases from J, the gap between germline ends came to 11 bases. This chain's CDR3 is CATSDLDDRITDTQYF. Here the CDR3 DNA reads TGTGCCACCAGTGATTTGGACGACAGGATCACAGATACGCAGTATTTT.

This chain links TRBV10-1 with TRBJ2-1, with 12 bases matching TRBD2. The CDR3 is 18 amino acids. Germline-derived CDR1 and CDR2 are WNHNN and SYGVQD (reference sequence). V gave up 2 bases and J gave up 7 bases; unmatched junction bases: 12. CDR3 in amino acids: CASSETVSSGRARNEQFF. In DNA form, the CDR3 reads TGCGCCAGCAGTGAGACCGTATCTAGCGGGAGGGCCAGGAATGAGCAGTTCTTC.

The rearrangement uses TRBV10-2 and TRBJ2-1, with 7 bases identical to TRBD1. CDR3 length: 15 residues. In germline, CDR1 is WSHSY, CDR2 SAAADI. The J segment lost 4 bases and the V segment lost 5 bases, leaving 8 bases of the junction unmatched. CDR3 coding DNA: TGCGCCAGCAGTCGCAGACAGGGAAGGTACAATGAGCAGTTCTTC. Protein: CASSRRQGRYNEQFF.

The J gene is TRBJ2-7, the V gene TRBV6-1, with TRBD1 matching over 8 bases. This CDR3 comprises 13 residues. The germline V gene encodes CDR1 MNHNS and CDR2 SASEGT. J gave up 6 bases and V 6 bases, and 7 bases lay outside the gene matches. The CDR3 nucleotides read TGTGCCAGCAGAAGCTTACAGGGGGGCGAGCAGTACTTC. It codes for CASRSLQGGEQYF.

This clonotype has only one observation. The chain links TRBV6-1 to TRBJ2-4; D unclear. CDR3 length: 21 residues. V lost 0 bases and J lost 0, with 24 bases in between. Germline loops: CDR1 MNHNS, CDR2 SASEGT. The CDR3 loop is CASSEARPHSFNRLAKNIQYF. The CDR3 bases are TGTGCCAGCAGTGAAGCGAGGCCGCACTCGTTTAACCGACTAGCCAAAAACATTCAGTACTTC.

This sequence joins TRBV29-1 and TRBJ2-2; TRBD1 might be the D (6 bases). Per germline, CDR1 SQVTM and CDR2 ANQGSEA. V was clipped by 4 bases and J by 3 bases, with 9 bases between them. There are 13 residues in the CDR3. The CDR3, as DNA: TGCAGCGTTGTACAGGGTCACACCGGGGAGCTGTTTTTT. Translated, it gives CSVVQGHTGELFF.

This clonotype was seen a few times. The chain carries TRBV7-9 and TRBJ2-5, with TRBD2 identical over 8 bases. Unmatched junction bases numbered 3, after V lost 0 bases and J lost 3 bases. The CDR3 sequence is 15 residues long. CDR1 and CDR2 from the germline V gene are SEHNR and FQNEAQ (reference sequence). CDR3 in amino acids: CASSLATSGKETQYF. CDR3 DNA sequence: TGTGCCAGCAGCTTAGCCACTAGCGGTAAAGAGACCCAGTACTTC. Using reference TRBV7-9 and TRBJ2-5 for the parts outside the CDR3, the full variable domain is DTGVSQNPRHKITKRGQNVTFRCDPISEHNRLYWYRQTLGQGPEFLTYFQNEAQLEKSRLLSDRFSAERPKGSFSTLEIQRTEQGDSAMYLCASSLATSGKETQYFGPGTRLLVL.